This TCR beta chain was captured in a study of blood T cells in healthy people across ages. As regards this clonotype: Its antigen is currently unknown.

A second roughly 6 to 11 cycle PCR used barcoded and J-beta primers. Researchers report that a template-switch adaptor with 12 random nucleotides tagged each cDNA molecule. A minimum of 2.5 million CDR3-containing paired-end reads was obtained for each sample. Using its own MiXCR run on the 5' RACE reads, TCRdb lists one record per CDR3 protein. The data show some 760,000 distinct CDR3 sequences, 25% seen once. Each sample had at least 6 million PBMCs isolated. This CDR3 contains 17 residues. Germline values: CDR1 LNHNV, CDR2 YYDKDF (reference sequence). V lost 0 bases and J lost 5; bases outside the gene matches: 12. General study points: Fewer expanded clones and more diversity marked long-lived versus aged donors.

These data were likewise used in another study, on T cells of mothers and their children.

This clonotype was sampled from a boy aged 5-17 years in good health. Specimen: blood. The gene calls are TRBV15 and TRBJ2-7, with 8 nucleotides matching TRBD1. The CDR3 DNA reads TGTGCCACCAGCAGAGATAAAAGGGCAGGGGGCTTGGACGAGCAGTACTTC. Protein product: CATSRDKRAGGLDEQYF.